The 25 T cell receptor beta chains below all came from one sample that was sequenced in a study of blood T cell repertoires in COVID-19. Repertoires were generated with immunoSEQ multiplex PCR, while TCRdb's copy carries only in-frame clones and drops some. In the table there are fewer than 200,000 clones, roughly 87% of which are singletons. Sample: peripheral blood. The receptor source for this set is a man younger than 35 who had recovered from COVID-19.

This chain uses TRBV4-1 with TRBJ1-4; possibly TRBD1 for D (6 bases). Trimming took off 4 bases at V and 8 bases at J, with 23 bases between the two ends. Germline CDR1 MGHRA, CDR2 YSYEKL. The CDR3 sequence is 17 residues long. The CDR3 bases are TGCGCCAGCAGCCCGGGGGGCAGGGGTGGGGCCGGGGAAAAACTGTTTTTT. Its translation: CASSPGGRGGAGEKLFF.

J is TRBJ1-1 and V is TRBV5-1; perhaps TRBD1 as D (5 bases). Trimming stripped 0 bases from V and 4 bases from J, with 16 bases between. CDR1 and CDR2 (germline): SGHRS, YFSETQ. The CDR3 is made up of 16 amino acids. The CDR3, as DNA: TGCGCCAGCAGCTTGGCTGGGGGGGATCGGGGCACTGAAGCTTTCTTT. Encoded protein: CASSLAGGDRGTEAFF.

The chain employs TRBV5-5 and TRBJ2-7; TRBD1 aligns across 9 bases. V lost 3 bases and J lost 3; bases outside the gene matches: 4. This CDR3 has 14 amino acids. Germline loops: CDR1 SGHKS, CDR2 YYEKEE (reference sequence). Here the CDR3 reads CASSWTGVNYEQYF. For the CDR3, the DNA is TGTGCCAGCAGCTGGACAGGGGTCAACTACGAGCAGTACTTC.

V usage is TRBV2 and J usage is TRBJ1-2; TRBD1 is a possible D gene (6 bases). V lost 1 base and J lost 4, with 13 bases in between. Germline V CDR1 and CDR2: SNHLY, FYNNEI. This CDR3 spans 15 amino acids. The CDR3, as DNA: TGTGCCAGCAGTGAAGACAGGGCGGTTCTCTATGGCTACACCTTC. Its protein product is CASSEDRAVLYGYTF.

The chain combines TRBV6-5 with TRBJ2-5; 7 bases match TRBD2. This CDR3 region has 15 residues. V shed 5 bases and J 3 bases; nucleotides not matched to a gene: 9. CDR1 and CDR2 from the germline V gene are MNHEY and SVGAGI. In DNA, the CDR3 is TGTGCCAGCAGTCCCGGGCTAGCGGTAAAAGAGACCCAGTACTTC. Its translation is CASSPGLAVKETQYF.

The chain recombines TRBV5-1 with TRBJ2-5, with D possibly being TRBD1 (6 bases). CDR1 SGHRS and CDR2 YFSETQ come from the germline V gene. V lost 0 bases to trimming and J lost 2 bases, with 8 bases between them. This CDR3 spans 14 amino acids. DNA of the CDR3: TGCGCCAGCAGCTTGGTTGGACAGCAAGAGACCCAGTACTTC. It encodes CASSLVGQQETQYF.

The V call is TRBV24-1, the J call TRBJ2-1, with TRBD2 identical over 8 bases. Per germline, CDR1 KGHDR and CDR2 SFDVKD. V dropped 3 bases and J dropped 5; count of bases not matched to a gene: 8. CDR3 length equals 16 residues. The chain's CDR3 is CATSDPGLGNNNEQFF. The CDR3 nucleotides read TGTGCCACCAGTGATCCGGGACTAGGGAATAACAATGAGCAGTTCTTC.

In DNA form, the CDR3 reads TGTGCCAGCAGGGGAGAGCAGCCCAGAGCTTTCTTT. This codes for CASRGEQPRAFF. V gene TRBV2 combines with J gene TRBJ1-1; no firm D call. The length of the CDR3 is 12 residues. Germline V lookup: CDR1 SNHLY, CDR2 FYNNEI. The V end lost 6 bases, the J end lost 10 bases, and 15 bases lay between the germline ends.

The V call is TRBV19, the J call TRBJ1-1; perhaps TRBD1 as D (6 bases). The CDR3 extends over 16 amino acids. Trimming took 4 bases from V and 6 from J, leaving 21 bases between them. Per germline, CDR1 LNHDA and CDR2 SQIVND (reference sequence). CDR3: CASSKSPGARISEAFF. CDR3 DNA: TGTGCCAGTAGTAAATCCCCAGGGGCGAGGATCTCTGAAGCTTTCTTT.

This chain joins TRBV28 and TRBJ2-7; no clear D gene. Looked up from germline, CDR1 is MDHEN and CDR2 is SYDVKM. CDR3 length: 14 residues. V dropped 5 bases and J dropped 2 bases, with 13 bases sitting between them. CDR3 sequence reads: CASSRKVAPYEQYF. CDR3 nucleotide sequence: TGTGCCAGCAGTCGTAAGGTAGCCCCCTACGAGCAGTACTTC.

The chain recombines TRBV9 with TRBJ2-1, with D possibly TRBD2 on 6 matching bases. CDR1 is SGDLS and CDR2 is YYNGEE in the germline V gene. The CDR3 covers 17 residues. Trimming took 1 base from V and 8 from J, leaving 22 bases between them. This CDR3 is CASSVSPLGLSRDEQFF. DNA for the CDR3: TGTGCCAGCAGCGTAAGTCCACTGGGACTTAGCAGGGATGAGCAGTTCTTC.

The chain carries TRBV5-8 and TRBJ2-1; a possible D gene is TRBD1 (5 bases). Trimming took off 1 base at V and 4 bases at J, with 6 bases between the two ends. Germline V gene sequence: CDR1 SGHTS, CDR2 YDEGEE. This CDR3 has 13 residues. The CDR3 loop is CASSLRQYNEQFF. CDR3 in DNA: TGTGCCAGCAGCTTGAGACAGTACAATGAGCAGTTCTTC. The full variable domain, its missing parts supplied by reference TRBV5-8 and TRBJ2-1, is EAGVTQSPTHLIKTRGQQATLRCSPISGHTSVYWYQQALGLGLQFLLWYDEGEERNRGNFPPRFSGRQFPNYSSELNVNALELEDSALYLCASSLRQYNEQFFGPGTRLTVL.

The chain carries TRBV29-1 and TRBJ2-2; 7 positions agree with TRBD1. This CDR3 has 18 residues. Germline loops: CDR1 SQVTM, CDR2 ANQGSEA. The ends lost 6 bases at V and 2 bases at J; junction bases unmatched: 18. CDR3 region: CSVQLQILDRINTGELFF. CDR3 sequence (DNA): TGCAGCGTCCAATTACAAATTCTGGACAGGATTAACACCGGGGAGCTGTTTTTT.

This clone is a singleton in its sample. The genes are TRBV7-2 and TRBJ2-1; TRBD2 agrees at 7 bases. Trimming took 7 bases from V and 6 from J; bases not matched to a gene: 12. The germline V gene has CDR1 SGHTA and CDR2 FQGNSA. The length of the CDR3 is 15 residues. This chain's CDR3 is CASTSGRERGNEQFF. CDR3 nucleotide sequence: TGTGCCAGCACTTCCGGGCGGGAGAGGGGCAATGAGCAGTTCTTC.

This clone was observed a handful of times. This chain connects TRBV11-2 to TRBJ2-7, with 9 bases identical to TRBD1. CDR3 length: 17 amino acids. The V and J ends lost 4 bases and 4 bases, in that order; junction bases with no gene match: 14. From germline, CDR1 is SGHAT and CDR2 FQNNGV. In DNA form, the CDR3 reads TGTGCCAGCAGCTCCCTCTCAGGACAGGGGCCTAGGTACGAGCAGTACTTC. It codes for CASSSLSGQGPRYEQYF.

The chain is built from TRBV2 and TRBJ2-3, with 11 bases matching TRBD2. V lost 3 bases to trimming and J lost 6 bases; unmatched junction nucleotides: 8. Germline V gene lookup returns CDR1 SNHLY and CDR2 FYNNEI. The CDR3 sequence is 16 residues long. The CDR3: CASSDVRLAGGDTQYF. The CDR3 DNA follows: TGTGCCAGCAGTGATGTTCGGCTAGCGGGAGGTGATACGCAGTATTTT.

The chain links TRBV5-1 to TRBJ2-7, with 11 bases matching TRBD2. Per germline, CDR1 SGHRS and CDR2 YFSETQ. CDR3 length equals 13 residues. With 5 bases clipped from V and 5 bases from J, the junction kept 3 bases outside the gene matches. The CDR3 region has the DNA TGCGCCAGCAGAGTGACTAGCGGGAACGAGCAGTACTTC. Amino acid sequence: CASRVTSGNEQYF.

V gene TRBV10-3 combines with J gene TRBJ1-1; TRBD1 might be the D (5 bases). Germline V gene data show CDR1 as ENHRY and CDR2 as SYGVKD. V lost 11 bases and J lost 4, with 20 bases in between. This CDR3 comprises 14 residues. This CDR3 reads CASSTGQGVTEAFF. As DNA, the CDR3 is TGTGCCTCAAGCACGGGCCAAGGGGTCACTGAAGCTTTCTTT.

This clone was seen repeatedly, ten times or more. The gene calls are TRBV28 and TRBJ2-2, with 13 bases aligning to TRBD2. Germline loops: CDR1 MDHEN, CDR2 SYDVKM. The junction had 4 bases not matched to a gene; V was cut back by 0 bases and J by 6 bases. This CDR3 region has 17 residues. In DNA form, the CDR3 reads TGTGCCAGCAGTTTATGGAAACTAGCGGGAGGGCCCGGGGAGCTGTTTTTT. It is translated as CASSLWKLAGGPGELFF.

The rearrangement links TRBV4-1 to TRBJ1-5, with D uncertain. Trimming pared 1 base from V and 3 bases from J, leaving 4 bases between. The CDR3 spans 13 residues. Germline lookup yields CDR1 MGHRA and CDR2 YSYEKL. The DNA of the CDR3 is TGCGCCAGCAGCCAAGTAATCAATCAGCCCCAGCATTTT. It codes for CASSQVINQPQHF.

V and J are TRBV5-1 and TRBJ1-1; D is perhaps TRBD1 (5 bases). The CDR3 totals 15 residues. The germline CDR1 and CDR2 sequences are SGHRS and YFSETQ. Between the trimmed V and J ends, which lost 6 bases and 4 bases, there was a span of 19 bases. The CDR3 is CASNLQGVRSTEAFF. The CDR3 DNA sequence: TGCGCCAGCAATCTTCAAGGGGTTCGTAGCACTGAAGCTTTCTTT. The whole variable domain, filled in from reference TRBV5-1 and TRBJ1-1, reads KAGVTQTPRYLIKTRGQQVTLSCSPISGHRSVSWYQQTPGQGLQFLFEYFSETQRNKGNFPGRFSGRQFSNSRSEMNVSTLELGDSALYLCASNLQGVRSTEAFFGQGTRLTVV.

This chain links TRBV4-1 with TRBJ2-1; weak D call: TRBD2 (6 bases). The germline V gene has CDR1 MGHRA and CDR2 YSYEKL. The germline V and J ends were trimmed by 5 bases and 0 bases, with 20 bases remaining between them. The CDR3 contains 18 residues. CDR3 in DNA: TGCGCCAGCAGCAACCTAAGGGCCCGGGACTCCTCCTACAATGAGCAGTTCTTC. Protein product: CASSNLRARDSSYNEQFF.

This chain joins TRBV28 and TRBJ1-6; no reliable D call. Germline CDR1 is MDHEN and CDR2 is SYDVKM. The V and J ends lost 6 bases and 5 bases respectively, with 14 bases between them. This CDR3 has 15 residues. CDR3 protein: CASRTPARDNSPLHF. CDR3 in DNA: TGTGCCAGCAGGACCCCAGCGAGGGATAATTCACCCCTCCACTTT. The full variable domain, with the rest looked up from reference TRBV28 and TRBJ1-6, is DVKVTQSSRYLVKRTGEKVFLECVQDMDHENMFWYRQDPGLGLRLIYFSYDVKMKEKGDIPEGYSVSREKKERFSLILESASTNQTSMYLCASRTPARDNSPLHFGNGTRLTVT.

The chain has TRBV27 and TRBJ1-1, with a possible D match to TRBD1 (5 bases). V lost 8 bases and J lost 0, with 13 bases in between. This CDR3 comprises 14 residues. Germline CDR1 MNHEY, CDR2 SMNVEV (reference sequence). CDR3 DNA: TGTGCCAGCTCATCGACAGCTATGAACACTGAAGCTTTCTTT. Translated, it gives CASSSTAMNTEAFF.

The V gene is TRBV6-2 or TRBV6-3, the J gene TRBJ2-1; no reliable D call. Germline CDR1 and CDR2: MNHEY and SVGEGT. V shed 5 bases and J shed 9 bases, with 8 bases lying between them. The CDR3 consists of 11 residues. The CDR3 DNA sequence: TGTGCCAGCAGTGTCAGTTTTGAGCAGTTCTTC. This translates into CASSVSFEQFF.